Given below is one T cell receptor beta chain in context. The target antigen is unknown. Germline V lookup: CDR1 SNHLY, CDR2 FYNNEI. Between the trimmed V and J ends, which lost 7 bases and 4 bases, there was a span of 6 bases. This CDR3 has 11 residues. This record belongs to a study of shared clonotypes between healthy human individuals. Study-wide context: A couple of female and a few male donors aged 18 to 49 were enrolled.

The study, taken as a whole, reports: Large depth notwithstanding, sorted-subset sequencing proved incomplete by rarefaction. Among donors, the sharing of clonotypes was expected to be influenced by sequencing depth.

Profiling relied on immunoSEQ multiplex PCR, and the TCRdb table lists in-frame clones only, not all of them. The repertoire has about 990,000 clones, more than 75% of them found once; the top ten carry roughly 0.55%. The specimen sequenced was memory CD4+ T cells from PBMCs. Sample subset: CD45RA-negative fraction. The chain employs TRBV2 and TRBJ2-3; D ambiguous. The clonotype comes from a man between 18 and 29 years old in good health. Some clones in this sample may be carry-over from other donors' samples. The CDR3 DNA sequence: TGTGCCAGCAACTATGCAGATACGCAGTATTTT. Its protein product is CASNYADTQYF.